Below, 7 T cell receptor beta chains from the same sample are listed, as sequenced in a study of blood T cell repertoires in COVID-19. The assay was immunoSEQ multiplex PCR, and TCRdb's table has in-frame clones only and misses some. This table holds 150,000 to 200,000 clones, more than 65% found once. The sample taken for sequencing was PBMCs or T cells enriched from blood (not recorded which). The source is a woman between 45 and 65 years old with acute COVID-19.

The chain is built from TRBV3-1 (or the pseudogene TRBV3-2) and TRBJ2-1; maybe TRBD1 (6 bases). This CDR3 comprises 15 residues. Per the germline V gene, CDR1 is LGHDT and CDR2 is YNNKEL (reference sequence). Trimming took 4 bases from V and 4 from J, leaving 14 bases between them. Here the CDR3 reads CASSPFDRQYNEQFF. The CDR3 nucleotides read TGTGCCAGCAGCCCATTCGACAGGCAATACAATGAGCAGTTCTTC.

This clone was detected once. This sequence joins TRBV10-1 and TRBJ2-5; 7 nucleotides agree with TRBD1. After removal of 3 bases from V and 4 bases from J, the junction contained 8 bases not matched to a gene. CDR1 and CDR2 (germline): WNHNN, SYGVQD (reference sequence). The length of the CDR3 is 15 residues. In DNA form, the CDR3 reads TGCGCCAGCAGTGAAGCCGGGACAGTAGGAGAGACCCAGTACTTC. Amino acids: CASSEAGTVGETQYF.

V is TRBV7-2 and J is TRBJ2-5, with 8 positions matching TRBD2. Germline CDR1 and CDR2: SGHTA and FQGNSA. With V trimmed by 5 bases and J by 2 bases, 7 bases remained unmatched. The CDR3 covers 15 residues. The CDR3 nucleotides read TGTGCCAGCAGCCCCGGGACTAGTCGGCAAGAGACCCAGTACTTC. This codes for CASSPGTSRQETQYF.

CDR3 in DNA: TGTGCCAGCAGCTTAACAGGGGAGGAATCACCCCTCCACTTT. Encoded protein: CASSLTGEESPLHF. The chain links TRBV7-8 to TRBJ1-6; 7 positions match TRBD1. The trim removed 2 bases at V and 10 bases at J, leaving 5 bases unmatched. The length of the CDR3 is 14 residues. Germline CDR1 SGHVS, CDR2 FQNEAQ.

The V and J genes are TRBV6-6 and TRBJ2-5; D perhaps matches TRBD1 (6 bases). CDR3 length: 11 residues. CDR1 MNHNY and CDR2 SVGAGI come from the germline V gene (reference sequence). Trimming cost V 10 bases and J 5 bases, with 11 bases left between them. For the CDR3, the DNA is TGTGCCACAGGGGACGAGGAGACCCAGTACTTC. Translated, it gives CATGDEETQYF.

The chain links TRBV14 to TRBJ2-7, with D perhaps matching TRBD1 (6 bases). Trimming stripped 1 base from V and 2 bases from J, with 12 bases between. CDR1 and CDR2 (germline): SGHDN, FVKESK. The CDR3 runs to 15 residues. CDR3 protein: CASSQVARGPYEQYV. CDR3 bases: TGTGCCAGCAGCCAAGTGGCCAGGGGCCCCTACGAGCAGTACGTC.

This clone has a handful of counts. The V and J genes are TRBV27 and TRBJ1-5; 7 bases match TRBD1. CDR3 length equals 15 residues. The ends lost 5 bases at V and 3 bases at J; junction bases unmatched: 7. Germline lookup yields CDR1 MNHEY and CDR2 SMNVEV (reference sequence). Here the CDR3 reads CASSPRQGPNQPQHF. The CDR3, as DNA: TGTGCCAGCAGTCCGCGACAGGGCCCCAATCAGCCCCAGCATTTT.